This entry lists 8 T cell receptor beta chains sequenced from one sample in a study of T cell repertoires in cytomegalovirus infection. Antigens for these TCRs are unknown. TCRdb reanalysed the reads using MiXCR and keeps one entry per CDR3 protein. The profile shows 140,000 to 150,000 distinct CDR3 sequences, 30% to 40% of them singletons. Sequenced material: CD8+ T cells from cultured PBMCs, taken from culture after CMV antigen stimulation. These receptors were collected from a human donor in good health (CMV status not recorded). Some clones in this sample may be carry-over from other donors' samples.

The chain recombines TRBV7-8 with TRBJ2-3, with TRBD1 matching over 9 bases. After removal of 5 bases from V and 2 bases from J, the junction contained 5 bases not matched to a gene. CDR1 and CDR2 from the germline V gene are SGHVS and FQNEAQ. The CDR3 runs to 15 residues. CDR3 sequence: CASSGTGLDTDTQYF. CDR3 in DNA: TGTGCCAGCAGCGGGACAGGGCTCGACACAGATACGCAGTATTTT.

V gene TRBV28 combines with J gene TRBJ2-3; D possibly corresponds to TRBD2 (7 bases). V lost 7 bases and J 0 bases, leaving 17 bases between the germline ends. Germline V gene lookup returns CDR1 MDHEN and CDR2 SYDVKM. This CDR3 contains 16 residues. Here the CDR3 reads CASKPGAGASTDTQYF. For the CDR3, the DNA is TGTGCCAGCAAACCGGGGGCGGGGGCCAGCACAGATACGCAGTATTTT.

The V gene is TRBV5-6, the J gene TRBJ1-1; 7 nucleotides agree with TRBD1. V was pared by 3 bases and J by 6 bases, with 5 bases of the junction left unmatched. The CDR3 runs to 13 residues. Germline lookup yields CDR1 SGHDT and CDR2 YYEEEE. CDR3 bases: TGTGCCAGCAGCTGGGACAGAGGGCCTGAAGCTTTCTTT. It encodes CASSWDRGPEAFF.

CDR3 residues: CASSFPGTGLNTEAFF. CDR3 in DNA: TGTGCCAGCAGTTTTCCGGGGACAGGGCTAAACACTGAAGCTTTCTTT. The chain couples TRBV28 to TRBJ1-1; TRBD1 agrees at 9 bases. V lost 3 bases to trimming and J lost 2 bases; unmatched junction nucleotides: 7. Germline V gene sequence: CDR1 MDHEN, CDR2 SYDVKM. The CDR3 extends over 16 amino acids.

The genes are TRBV6-1 and TRBJ2-1, with 11 bases lining up with TRBD2. This CDR3 spans 16 amino acids. CDR1 and CDR2 (germline): MNHNS, SASEGT. With V trimmed by 6 bases and J by 4 bases, 8 bases remained unmatched. This CDR3 reads CASSQTSGGGYNEQFF. CDR3 sequence (DNA): TGTGCCAGCAGCCAAACTAGCGGGGGAGGTTACAATGAGCAGTTCTTC.

This clonotype turned up a few times. The chain joins TRBV29-1 to TRBJ2-1; 11 bases agree with TRBD2. This CDR3 region has 13 residues. The trim removed 6 bases at V and 4 bases at J, leaving 2 bases unmatched. From germline, CDR1 is SQVTM and CDR2 ANQGSEA. CDR3 loop: CSVGTSGYNEQFF. CDR3 coding DNA: TGCAGCGTCGGGACTAGCGGATACAATGAGCAGTTCTTC.

The chain employs TRBV7-8 and TRBJ2-3; D remains unclear. V lost 4 bases and J 1 base, leaving 6 bases between the germline ends. Germline V CDR1 and CDR2: SGHVS, FQNEAQ. The length of the CDR3 is 13 residues. For the CDR3, the DNA is TGTGCCAGCAGCTCATTGGGCACAGATACGCAGTATTTT. The encoded protein is CASSSLGTDTQYF.

This chain uses TRBV28 with TRBJ2-7; TRBD2 might be the D (6 bases). The V gene lost 10 bases and the J gene lost 4 bases, with 17 bases spanning the gap. The CDR3 totals 13 residues. Germline V lookup: CDR1 MDHEN, CDR2 SYDVKM. The DNA for the CDR3 is TGTGCCACGAGCCGGGGGTCATATTACGAGCAGTACTTC. Translation: CATSRGSYYEQYF.